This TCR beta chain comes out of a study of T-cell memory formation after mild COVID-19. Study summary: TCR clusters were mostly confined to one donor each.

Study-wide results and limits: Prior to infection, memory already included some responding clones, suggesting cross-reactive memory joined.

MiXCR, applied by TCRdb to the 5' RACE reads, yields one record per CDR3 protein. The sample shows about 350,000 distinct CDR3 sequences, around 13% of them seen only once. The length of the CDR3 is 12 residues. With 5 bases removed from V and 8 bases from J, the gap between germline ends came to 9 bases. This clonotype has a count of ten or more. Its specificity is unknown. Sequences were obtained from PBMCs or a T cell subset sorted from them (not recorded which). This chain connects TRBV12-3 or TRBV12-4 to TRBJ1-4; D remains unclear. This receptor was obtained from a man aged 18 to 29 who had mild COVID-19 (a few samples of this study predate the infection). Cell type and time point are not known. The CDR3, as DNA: TGTGCCAGCAGTCCCAGGTGGGAAAAACTGTTTTTT. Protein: CASSPRWEKLFF.